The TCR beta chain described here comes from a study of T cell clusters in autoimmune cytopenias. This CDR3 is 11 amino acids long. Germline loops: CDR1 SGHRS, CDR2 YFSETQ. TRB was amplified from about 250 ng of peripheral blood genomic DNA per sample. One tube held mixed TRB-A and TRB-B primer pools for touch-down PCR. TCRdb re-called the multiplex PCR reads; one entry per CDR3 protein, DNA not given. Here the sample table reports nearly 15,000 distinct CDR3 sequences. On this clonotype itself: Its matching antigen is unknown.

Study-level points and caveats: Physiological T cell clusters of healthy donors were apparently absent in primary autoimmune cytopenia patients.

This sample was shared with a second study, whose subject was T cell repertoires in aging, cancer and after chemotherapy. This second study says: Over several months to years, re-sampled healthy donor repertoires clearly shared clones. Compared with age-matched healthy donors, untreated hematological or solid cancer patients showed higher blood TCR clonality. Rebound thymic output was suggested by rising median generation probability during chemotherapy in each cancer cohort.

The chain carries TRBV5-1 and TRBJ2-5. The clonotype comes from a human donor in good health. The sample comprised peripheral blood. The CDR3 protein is CASSLEETQYF. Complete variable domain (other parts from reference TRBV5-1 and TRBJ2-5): KAGVTQTPRYLIKTRGQQVTLSCSPISGHRSVSWYQQTPGQGLQFLFEYFSETQRNKGNFPGRFSGRQFSNSRSEMNVSTLELGDSALYLCASSLEETQYFGPGTRLLVL.